The next 27 T cell receptor beta chains were all read from a single sample in a study of T cells in narcolepsy. Sequencing used immunoSEQ multiplex PCR; TCRdb keeps in-frame clones, though not all of them. The table records about 30,000 clones, roughly 77% of them present only once. Material: CD45RA- memory CD4+ T cells from PBMCs. The receptors were gathered from a human donor with narcolepsy.

The J gene is TRBJ2-2, the V gene TRBV5-1; TRBD1 agrees at 10 bases. Germline V gene data show CDR1 as SGHRS and CDR2 as YFSETQ. This CDR3 has 15 residues. V gave up 6 bases and J gave up 5 bases; unmatched junction bases: 7. The chain's CDR3 is CASTGQGGNTGELFF. CDR3 coding DNA: TGCGCCAGCACCGGACAGGGGGGAAATACCGGGGAGCTGTTTTTT.

This sequence joins TRBV10-3 and TRBJ2-5, with 7 bases matching TRBD2. The J segment lost 2 bases and the V segment lost 4 bases, leaving 10 bases of the junction unmatched. Germline V gene sequence: CDR1 ENHRY, CDR2 SYGVKD. The CDR3 has 16 amino acids. The CDR3 DNA sequence: TGTGCCATCAGTGGGGCTAGCGGTAATACACAAGAGACCCAGTACTTC. This encodes CAISGASGNTQETQYF.

The V call is TRBV5-1, the J call TRBJ2-7; weak D call: TRBD2 (5 bases). Germline CDR1 SGHRS, CDR2 YFSETQ. V lost 4 bases and J 6 bases, leaving 8 bases between the germline ends. The CDR3 contains 11 residues. The CDR3 spells CASSTAVEQYF. The CDR3, as DNA: TGCGCCAGCAGCACAGCGGTCGAGCAGTACTTC. Full variable domain (outside the CDR3, taken from reference TRBV5-1 and TRBJ2-7): KAGVTQTPRYLIKTRGQQVTLSCSPISGHRSVSWYQQTPGQGLQFLFEYFSETQRNKGNFPGRFSGRQFSNSRSEMNVSTLELGDSALYLCASSTAVEQYFGPGTRLTVT.

V usage is TRBV6-6 and J usage is TRBJ2-5; 9 bases align to TRBD2. The CDR3 sequence is 14 residues long. Germline CDR1 reads MNHNY; CDR2 reads SVGAGI (reference sequence). V was clipped by 5 bases and J by 4 bases; unmatched bases: 5. The CDR3, as DNA: TGTGCCAGCAGTCAGACTAGCGGAGGAGAGACCCAGTACTTC. Protein: CASSQTSGGETQYF.

This chain links TRBV4-1 with TRBJ1-5, with unresolved D. Deletions cut 3 bases from V and 1 base from J, with 16 bases between. CDR3 length: 17 residues. CDR1 and CDR2 (germline): MGHRA, YSYEKL. The CDR3 nucleotides read TGCGCCAGCAGCCAGGACGGGTCCCACCGGAGCAATCAGCCCCAGCATTTT. Protein sequence: CASSQDGSHRSNQPQHF.

The chain is built from TRBV5-1 and TRBJ2-7; D uncertain. V shed 2 bases and J shed 5 bases, with 20 bases lying between them. Germline V gives CDR1 SGHRS, CDR2 YFSETQ. The length of the CDR3 is 16 residues. CDR3 loop: CASSFSNPGVGDEQYF. The CDR3 DNA reads as TGCGCCAGCAGCTTCAGCAACCCCGGCGTTGGTGACGAGCAGTACTTC.

The chain couples TRBV28 to TRBJ2-3, with a possible D match to TRBD2 (6 bases). Germline V lookup: CDR1 MDHEN, CDR2 SYDVKM. CDR3 length: 15 residues. V was clipped by 2 bases and J by 5 bases, with 14 bases between them. This chain's CDR3 is CASSLGVGGRDTQYF. In DNA form, the CDR3 reads TGTGCCAGCAGTTTAGGTGTGGGAGGCAGAGATACGCAGTATTTT.

The chain carries TRBV6-1 and TRBJ2-1, with 11 positions matching TRBD2. Germline CDR1 reads MNHNS; CDR2 reads SASEGT. V trimming: 2 bases; J trimming: 6 bases; junction bases outside the gene matches: 12. The CDR3 extends over 18 amino acids. In DNA, the CDR3 is TGTGCCAGCAGTGAAACGGTTAGCGGGAGGGGGATCCTCAATGAGCAGTTCTTC. Translated, it gives CASSETVSGRGILNEQFF.

The chain is built from TRBV6-5 and TRBJ2-3; possibly TRBD1 for D (5 bases). The V end lost 2 bases, the J end lost 3 bases, and 12 bases lay between the germline ends. The CDR3 has 15 residues. Germline lookup yields CDR1 MNHEY and CDR2 SVGAGI. DNA for the CDR3: TGTGCCAGCAGTTACGTGCAGGGCAAAACAGATACGCAGTATTTT. This encodes CASSYVQGKTDTQYF.

The genes are TRBV19 and TRBJ1-5, with TRBD1 identical over 7 bases. Germline V gene data show CDR1 as LNHDA and CDR2 as SQIVND (reference sequence). V lost 3 bases and J lost 6; bases outside the gene matches: 11. This CDR3 region has 16 residues. The CDR3 DNA reads TGTGCCAGTAGTATTAGCGCAGGGGGTAGAGGTCAGCCCCAGCATTTT. Encoded protein: CASSISAGGRGQPQHF.

J is TRBJ1-3 and V is TRBV11-2, with no clear D. V lost 4 bases, J lost 4 bases, and 8 bases lay in between. CDR1 is SGHAT, CDR2 FQNNGV, per germline. The CDR3 consists of 13 residues. The CDR3, as DNA: TGTGCCAGCAGCTCGCCCCCCGGAAACACCATATATTTT. This codes for CASSSPPGNTIYF.

CDR3 protein: CASSLLGLTDTQYF. The CDR3, as DNA: TGTGCCAGCAGCTTACTCGGGCTGACAGATACGCAGTATTTT. V is TRBV7-3 and J is TRBJ2-3, with no clear D. V gave up 2 bases and J gave up 3 bases, with 9 bases separating them. This CDR3 comprises 14 residues. Germline V gives CDR1 SGHTA, CDR2 FQGTGA.

The chain is built from TRBV30 and TRBJ1-2; D might be TRBD1 (6 bases). The CDR3 has 16 residues. Germline CDR1 is GTSNPN and CDR2 is SVGIG (reference sequence). V was clipped by 1 base and J by 6 bases, with 21 bases between them. CDR3 coding DNA: TGTGCCTGGAGTGACCTTGGGGGGGGCGGGGGTAATGGCTACACCTTC. Translating gives CAWSDLGGGGGNGYTF.

This clone was counted between two and nine times. V gene TRBV7-3 combines with J gene TRBJ2-5, with TRBD2 matching over 11 bases. Germline V CDR1 and CDR2: SGHTA, FQGTGA. The CDR3 is 14 residues long. The V segment lost 5 bases and the J segment 7 bases; nucleotides outside the gene matches: 6. In DNA form, the CDR3 reads TGTGCCAGCAGCGCAACTAGCGGGAGTCGGACCCAGTACTTC. It yields the protein CASSATSGSRTQYF.

V gene TRBV5-1 combines with J gene TRBJ2-2; D gene uncertain. Germline CDR1 is SGHRS and CDR2 is YFSETQ. This CDR3 contains 13 residues. Trimming cost V 0 bases and J 7 bases, with 7 bases left between them. In nucleotides, the CDR3 is TGCGCCAGCAGCTTGGGCCCCCTCGGGGAGCTGTTTTTT. It translates to CASSLGPLGELFF. Supplemented by reference TRBV5-1 and TRBJ2-2, the full variable domain reads KAGVTQTPRYLIKTRGQQVTLSCSPISGHRSVSWYQQTPGQGLQFLFEYFSETQRNKGNFPGRFSGRQFSNSRSEMNVSTLELGDSALYLCASSLGPLGELFFGEGSRLTVL.

This chain joins TRBV11-3 and TRBJ1-5, with a weak D call TRBD1 (6 bases). V was pared by 5 bases and J by 6 bases, with 11 bases between. CDR3 length: 13 residues. CDR1 is SGHNT and CDR2 is YENEEA in the germline V gene. The CDR3 coding sequence is TGTGCCAGCAGCCGTGGGGGGCGTCAGCCCCAGCATTTT. It specifies CASSRGGRQPQHF.

The V call is TRBV4-2, the J call TRBJ2-6; D gene unclear. Germline-derived CDR1 and CDR2 are LGHNA and YNFKEQ. V was shortened by 0 bases and J by 1 base, with 4 bases between the two germline ends. The CDR3 contains 15 residues. The CDR3 sequence is CASSQDTSGANVLTF. Here the CDR3 DNA reads TGTGCCAGCAGCCAAGATACATCTGGGGCCAACGTCCTGACTTTC.

The V and J genes are TRBV5-1 and TRBJ1-1; TRBD1 matches 8 bases. This CDR3 has 13 residues. Germline loops: CDR1 SGHRS, CDR2 YFSETQ. V lost 3 bases, J lost 10 bases, and 8 bases stayed unmatched. CDR3 coding DNA: TGCGCCAGCAGCTCGACAGGGGATTTTCGAGCTTTCTTT. It codes for CASSSTGDFRAFF.

The chain employs TRBV16 and TRBJ2-5; D perhaps matches TRBD1 (6 bases). Trimming cost V 4 bases and J 5 bases, with 11 bases left between them. From germline, CDR1 is KGHSY and CDR2 FQNENV. CDR3 length: 13 amino acids. The CDR3, as DNA: TGTGCCAGCAGCCCCCCAGGGGAGGAGACCCAGTACTTC. It encodes CASSPPGEETQYF.

The chain employs TRBV19 and TRBJ1-3; 10 bases are a match to TRBD1. CDR1 and CDR2 from the germline V gene are LNHDA and SQIVND (reference sequence). The length of the CDR3 is 16 residues. Unmatched junction bases numbered 9, after V lost 6 bases and J lost 4 bases. The CDR3 reads CASSLPPGQGGNTIYF. CDR3 bases: TGTGCCAGTAGCCTACCACCGGGACAGGGGGGAAACACCATATATTTT.

The CDR3 DNA reads TGCGCCAGCAGCTTGGAAAGCGGCGCCCCTTACGAGCAGTACTTC. Protein product: CASSLESGAPYEQYF. The chain joins TRBV5-1 to TRBJ2-5, with D perhaps TRBD2 (5 bases). The end of the DNA fits TRBJ2-7 better, so the J call may be wrong. The germline V gene encodes CDR1 SGHRS and CDR2 YFSETQ. There are 15 residues in the CDR3.

CDR3 coding DNA: TGTGCCAGCAGGTCTCAGGGGGGCACCGGGGAGCTGTTTTTT. Amino acids: CASRSQGGTGELFF. The chain uses TRBV6-4 and TRBJ2-2; a possible D gene is TRBD1 (7 bases). Germline values: CDR1 MRHNA, CDR2 SNTAGT. Deletions cut 6 bases from V and 4 bases from J, with 12 bases between. The CDR3 loop spans 14 amino acids.

V is TRBV18 and J is TRBJ2-5, with 11 bases that match TRBD2. The DNA end lines up better with TRBJ2-7; the J call may be wrong. Germline V gives CDR1 KGHSH, CDR2 LQKENI. The CDR3 loop spans 16 amino acids. The DNA of the CDR3 is TGTGCCAGCTCACCAAATAGCGGGAGGGCCTCCTACGAGCAGTACTTC. Translated: CASSPNSGRASYEQYF.

The chain recombines TRBV29-1 with TRBJ2-1, with 12 bases lining up with TRBD2. The V and J ends lost 5 bases and 4 bases, in that order; junction bases with no gene match: 3. This CDR3 contains 14 residues. Looked up from germline, CDR1 is SQVTM and CDR2 is ANQGSEA. The CDR3 DNA follows: TGCAGCGTTTCCGGACTAGCGGGGTACAATGAGCAGTTCTTC. Its protein product is CSVSGLAGYNEQFF.

The genes are TRBV6-5 and TRBJ1-1; 8 bases agree with TRBD1. The CDR3 covers 13 residues. J lost 5 bases, V lost 5 bases, and 4 bases had no gene match. Germline V gives CDR1 MNHEY, CDR2 SVGAGI. The CDR3 spells CASSADRETEAFF. CDR3 sequence (DNA): TGTGCCAGCAGTGCGGACAGGGAAACTGAAGCTTTCTTT.

The V call is TRBV11-3, the J call TRBJ2-5; 8 bases map to TRBD2. J lost 2 bases, V lost 3 bases, and 5 bases had no gene match. Germline V lookup: CDR1 SGHNT, CDR2 YENEEA. The CDR3 has 15 amino acids. The CDR3 sequence: CASSFSSSGQETQYF. The CDR3, as DNA: TGTGCCAGCAGCTTTAGCTCTAGCGGGCAAGAGACCCAGTACTTC.

This clone was recorded once. The chain uses TRBV19 and TRBJ1-1; perhaps TRBD1 as D (5 bases). The CDR3 contains 18 residues. With 3 bases removed from V and 3 bases from J, the gap between germline ends came to 23 bases. Per germline, CDR1 LNHDA and CDR2 SQIVND (reference sequence). The CDR3 nucleotides are TGTGCCAGTAGTATCAAAGGCAGGTGGGGCAGGGAAGACACTGAAGCTTTCTTT. The encoded protein is CASSIKGRWGREDTEAFF.